This T cell receptor beta chain came from a study of T cell repertoires in cytomegalovirus infection. Study at large: Matching HLA type and CMV infection were both indicated by public TCR beta signatures.

As to this clonotype: Its antigen is unidentified.

Between the trimmed V and J ends, which lost 3 bases and 8 bases, there was a span of 11 bases. This CDR3 is 13 amino acids long. The germline CDR1 and CDR2 sequences are SGHTA and FQGNSA. TCRdb ran MiXCR on the reads and lists one entry per CDR3 protein. The sample lists just over 450,000 distinct CDR3 sequences, approximately 42% occurring once. This TCR came from a human donor in good health (CMV status not recorded). Some clones in this sample may be carry-over from other donors' samples. This sample comprised cultured PBMCs, obtained from culture after CMV antigen stimulation. The chain links TRBV7-2 to TRBJ2-1; D is unresolved. This chain's CDR3 is CASSFAPGDEQFF. CDR3 DNA: TGTGCCAGCAGCTTTGCACCAGGCGATGAGCAGTTCTTC.